Listed below are T cell receptor beta chains from one sample, sequenced in a study of control samples from healthy donors and cancer patients. The data were produced by immunoSEQ multiplex PCR, yet TCRdb's version contains in-frame clones alone and is incomplete. The sample consists of about 29,000 clones, 70% to 90% of them appearing once. Sequencing used formalin-fixed, paraffin-embedded tissue. The receptors were gathered from a female donor with melanoma. Each CDR3 is given with its conserved first and last residue. The D gene is left open where the match is weak.

v_gene: TRBV7-2
d_gene: NA
CDR3aa: CASTMGETQYF

v_gene: TRBV9
d_gene: NA
CDR3aa: CASSVIKGQGGSEPGSYEQYF

v_gene: TRBV29-1
d_gene: TRBD1
CDR3aa: CSVRGGTGGTYNEQFF

v_gene: TRBV19
d_gene: TRBD2
CDR3aa: CASSPQPGLAGAKRSYNEQFF

v_gene: TRBV6-4
d_gene: NA
CDR3aa: CASSEWATDTQYF

v_gene: TRBV5-4
d_gene: TRBD2
CDR3aa: CASSLDLSGSSYEQYF

v_gene: TRBV27
d_gene: NA
CDR3aa: CASREGQISNQPQYF

v_gene: TRBV5-1
d_gene: NA
CDR3aa: CASSLDGTSGTEAFF

v_gene: TRBV15
d_gene: TRBD2
CDR3aa: CATSRPGTRAYEQYF

v_gene: TRBV4-1
d_gene: TRBD1
CDR3aa: CASSLGQGGGYGYTF

v_gene: TRBV5-6
d_gene: NA
CDR3aa: CASSLFSAGYTF

v_gene: TRBV21-1
d_gene: NA
CDR3aa: CASSIRGGRVDYGYTF

v_gene: TRBV20-1
d_gene: NA
CDR3aa: CSALRREQFF

v_gene: TRBV9
d_gene: NA
CDR3aa: CASSAYSDPDTQYF

v_gene: TRBV5-6
d_gene: TRBD1
CDR3aa: CASSFGQGAREQYF

v_gene: TRBV5-1
d_gene: NA
CDR3aa: CASSSPGTTRYEQYF

v_gene: TRBV2
d_gene: NA
CDR3aa: CASKGPSKAEAFF

v_gene: TRBV2
d_gene: NA
CDR3aa: CASKGEGSLYGYTF

v_gene: TRBV5-5
d_gene: TRBD2
CDR3aa: CASSFSGGEQYF

v_gene: TRBV5-8
d_gene: TRBD2
CDR3aa: CASTRREGVGEQYF

v_gene: TRBV6-5
d_gene: NA
CDR3aa: CASSYSGQPADTQYF

v_gene: TRBV6-6
d_gene: NA
CDR3aa: CASSLEHSGNTIYF

v_gene: TRBV4-3
d_gene: NA
CDR3aa: CASSQFYPLRGAGELFF

v_gene: TRBV12-3/TRBV12-4
d_gene: NA
CDR3aa: CASSPRGYNEQFF

v_gene: TRBV3-1/TRBV3-2
d_gene: NA
CDR3aa: CASSQVTLRSTDTQYF

v_gene: TRBV6-5
d_gene: NA
CDR3aa: CATCPSNQPQHF

v_gene: TRBV6-5
d_gene: TRBD2
CDR3aa: CASTPGGGYEQYF

v_gene: TRBV6-5
d_gene: NA
CDR3aa: CASSYGEEYGYTF

v_gene: TRBV7-9
d_gene: TRBD1
CDR3aa: CASSLWTGPGGNQPQHF

v_gene: TRBV6-6
d_gene: NA
CDR3aa: CASSKQFTEAFF

v_gene: TRBV7-2
d_gene: NA
CDR3aa: CASSLGLLEWGRGTEAFF

v_gene: TRBV12-3/TRBV12-4
d_gene: NA
CDR3aa: CASSPRLNTEAFF

v_gene: TRBV3-1/TRBV3-2
d_gene: NA
CDR3aa: CASSQDLYSGNTIYF

v_gene: TRBV2
d_gene: NA
CDR3aa: CASSEVQRGDYEQYF

v_gene: TRBV7-2
d_gene: TRBD1
CDR3aa: CAFGQGAYGYTF

v_gene: TRBV3-1/TRBV3-2
d_gene: NA
CDR3aa: CASSSSPGQNTGELFF

v_gene: TRBV6-5
d_gene: NA
CDR3aa: CASSYSRREQFF

v_gene: TRBV4-3
d_gene: NA
CDR3aa: CASSQEARVPHGYTF

v_gene: TRBV30
d_gene: NA
CDR3aa: CAWSQGLVQETQYF

v_gene: TRBV23-1
d_gene: TRBD1
CDR3aa: CASSQWTGRHIEKLFF

v_gene: TRBV12-3/TRBV12-4
d_gene: TRBD1
CDR3aa: CASSRTGGGGYTF

v_gene: TRBV10-1
d_gene: NA
CDR3aa: CASSSDAYGYTF